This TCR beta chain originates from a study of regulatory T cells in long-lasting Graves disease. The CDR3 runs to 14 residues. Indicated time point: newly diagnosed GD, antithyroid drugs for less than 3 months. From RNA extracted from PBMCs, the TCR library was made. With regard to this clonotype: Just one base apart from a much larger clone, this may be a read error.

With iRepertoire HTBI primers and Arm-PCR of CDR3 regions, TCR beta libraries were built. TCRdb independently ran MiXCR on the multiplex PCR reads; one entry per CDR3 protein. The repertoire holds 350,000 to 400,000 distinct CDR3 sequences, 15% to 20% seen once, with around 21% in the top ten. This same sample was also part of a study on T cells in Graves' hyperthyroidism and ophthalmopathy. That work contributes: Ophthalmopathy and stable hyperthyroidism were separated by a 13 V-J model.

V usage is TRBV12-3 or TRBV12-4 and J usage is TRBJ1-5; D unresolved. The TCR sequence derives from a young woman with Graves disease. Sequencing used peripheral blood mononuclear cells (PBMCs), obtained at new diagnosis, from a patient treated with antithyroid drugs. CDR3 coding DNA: TGTGCCAGCAGCCCAGACCGCAGCAATCGGCCCCAGCATTTT. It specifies CASSPDRSNRPQHF.